This TCR beta chain was observed in a study of blood T cells in healthy people across ages. This clonotype has just a few counts. Its antigen is unidentified. General observations from the study: Unsorted PBMCs ruled out conclusive naive versus antigen-experienced comparison.

In germline, CDR1 is SGDLS, CDR2 YYNGEE. The CDR3 has 15 amino acids. The V gene end was trimmed by 0 bases and the J gene end by 6 bases; junction bases not matched to a gene: 5. A second roughly 6 to 11 cycle PCR used barcoded and J-beta primers. In TCRdb, the 5' RACE reads were re-called with MiXCR into one record per CDR3 protein. The sample lists some 1.5 million distinct CDR3 sequences, 28% occurring once. Sequencing input: blood. V usage is TRBV9 and J usage is TRBJ1-4, with TRBD1 matching over 7 bases. The source is a woman younger than 45 in good health. As DNA, the CDR3 is TGTGCCAGCAGCGTAGGAGGGGGCGCGGATGAAAAACTGTTTTTT. Translating it yields CASSVGGGADEKLFF.